This passage covers 17 T cell receptor beta chains from one sample sequenced in a study of shared clonotypes between healthy human individuals. Libraries were prepared by immunoSEQ multiplex PCR; TCRdb keeps only in-frame clonotypes and omits some of them. The sample holds more than 1,200,000 clones, approximately 98.5% seen once. Material for sequencing was naive CD4+ T cells sorted from blood. Subset here: CD45RA+ positively selected. These receptor sequences come from a man aged 30 to 39 in good health.

The rearrangement joins TRBV10-3 to TRBJ1-2; D gene uncertain. Per germline, CDR1 ENHRY and CDR2 SYGVKD. Trimming removed 5 bases at V and 4 bases at J, with 14 bases between. The CDR3 consists of 14 residues. In DNA form, the CDR3 reads TGTGCCATCAGTCGACCGAGGGTCCCCTATGGCTACACCTTC. As protein: CAISRPRVPYGYTF.

The CDR3 DNA reads as TGTGCCTGGAGTCAACTAGCGGGGGGTGAGCAGTTCTTC. Translated: CAWSQLAGGEQFF. The chain joins TRBV30 to TRBJ2-1; TRBD2 matches at 12 bases. Trimming removed 2 bases from V and 9 bases from J; junction bases left unmatched: 2. Germline CDR1 is GTSNPN and CDR2 is SVGIG (reference sequence). The CDR3 runs 13 residues.

The chain employs TRBV9 and TRBJ2-1; D call uncertain. The CDR3 sequence is 16 residues long. Deletions cut 4 bases from V and 0 bases from J, with 14 bases between. In germline, CDR1 is SGDLS, CDR2 YYNGEE. The CDR3 here is CASSLEPLSSYNEQFF. The DNA of the CDR3 is TGTGCCAGCAGCTTGGAACCTCTGAGCTCCTACAATGAGCAGTTCTTC.

This clone appeared a single time. The chain combines TRBV9 with TRBJ2-7; the match to TRBD2 covers 9 bases. CDR1 is SGDLS, CDR2 YYNGEE, per germline. The ends lost 2 bases at V and 3 bases at J; junction bases unmatched: 3. The CDR3 is made up of 14 amino acids. This CDR3 is CASSVFSGSYEQYF. The CDR3, as DNA: TGTGCCAGCAGCGTTTTTAGCGGGAGCTACGAGCAGTACTTC. Supplemented by reference TRBV9 and TRBJ2-7, the full variable domain reads DSGVTQTPKHLITATGQRVTLRCSPRSGDLSVYWYQQSLDQGLQFLIQYYNGEERAKGNILERFSAQQFPDLHSELNLSSLELGDSALYFCASSVFSGSYEQYFGPGTRLTVT.

The genes are TRBV5-6 and TRBJ2-6; 7 nucleotides match TRBD1. CDR1 SGHDT and CDR2 YYEEEE come from the germline V gene. CDR3 length: 17 amino acids. With V trimmed by 1 base and J by 2 bases, 6 bases remained unmatched. The CDR3 DNA follows: TGTGCCAGCAGCTTGATCGGCAGGGGGACTGGGGCCAACGTCCTGACTTTC. Translating gives CASSLIGRGTGANVLTF. Full variable domain (remainder filled in from reference TRBV5-6 and TRBJ2-6): DAGVTQSPTHLIKTRGQQVTLRCSPKSGHDTVSWYQQALGQGPQFIFQYYEEEERQRGNFPDRFSGHQFPNYSSELNVNALLLGDSALYLCASSLIGRGTGANVLTFGAGSRLTVL.

This clone occurred once. This chain joins TRBV6-6 and TRBJ2-1, with TRBD2 identical over 8 bases. Germline assignment: CDR1 MNHNY and CDR2 SVGAGI (reference sequence). The CDR3 runs to 16 residues. Trimming cost V 2 bases and J 12 bases; bases outside gene matches: 15. The CDR3: CASSYPRDSGKGRQFF. The CDR3 coding sequence is TGTGCCAGCAGTTACCCCAGGGATAGCGGGAAGGGTCGGCAGTTCTTC.

The rearrangement links TRBV29-1 to TRBJ2-1; D unclear. Looked up from germline, CDR1 is SQVTM and CDR2 is ANQGSEA. The CDR3 is 14 amino acids. V shed 4 bases and J shed 3 bases, with 13 bases lying between them. CDR3 protein: CSVVGRHGYNEQFF. The CDR3 DNA reads TGCAGCGTTGTTGGGCGACACGGCTACAATGAGCAGTTCTTC.

The chain carries TRBV6-5 and TRBJ2-2, with 7 bases aligning to TRBD2. The CDR3 contains 15 residues. Germline CDR1 and CDR2: MNHEY and SVGAGI. With V trimmed by 6 bases and J by 7 bases, 11 bases remained unmatched. The chain's CDR3 is CASRKREIHIGELFF. CDR3 nucleotide sequence: TGTGCCAGCAGGAAGCGGGAAATTCATATCGGGGAGCTGTTTTTT.

This sequence joins TRBV25-1 and TRBJ2-6; D assignment may be TRBD1 or TRBD2 (5 bases each). The CDR3 covers 18 residues. Germline values: CDR1 MGHDK, CDR2 SYGVNS. V lost 4 bases, J lost 0 bases, and 16 bases lay in between. Here the CDR3 reads CASSGPYGTHSGANVLTF. CDR3 in DNA: TGTGCCAGCAGTGGGCCTTACGGGACGCACTCTGGGGCCAACGTCCTGACTTTC.

V is TRBV29-1 and J is TRBJ1-1; no clear D gene. The ends were cut back, 7 bases at V and 6 bases at J, with 15 bases in the middle. Germline CDR1 reads SQVTM; CDR2 reads ANQGSEA. The CDR3 extends over 12 amino acids. The CDR3: CSAYAPSPEAFF. The CDR3 nucleotides are TGCAGCGCCTACGCCCCAAGCCCTGAAGCTTTCTTT.

This sequence joins TRBV4-3 and TRBJ1-3; no definite D call. V was trimmed by 4 bases and J by 4 bases, leaving 11 bases between them. Germline CDR1 reads LGHNA; CDR2 reads YSLEER. This CDR3 is 14 amino acids long. The CDR3 sequence is CASSLLGAGNTIYF. The CDR3 coding sequence is TGCGCCAGCAGCCTGCTGGGTGCCGGAAACACCATATATTTT.

The J gene is TRBJ2-1, the V gene TRBV11-3; 13 nucleotides line up with TRBD2. Germline CDR1 and CDR2: SGHNT and YENEEA. J gave up 8 bases and V 5 bases, and 9 bases lay outside the gene matches. The CDR3 runs to 16 residues. The CDR3 DNA sequence: TGTGCCAGCAGCAGACGGACTAGCGGGAGTTTTGATGAGCAGTTCTTC. Its translation is CASSRRTSGSFDEQFF.

The chain combines TRBV5-1 with TRBJ2-5, with 7 bases lining up with TRBD1. Germline CDR1 reads SGHRS; CDR2 reads YFSETQ. There are 15 residues in the CDR3. V gave up 2 bases and J gave up 0 bases; unmatched junction bases: 4. CDR3 loop: CASSLGTANQETQYF. CDR3 bases: TGCGCCAGCAGCTTAGGGACAGCCAACCAAGAGACCCAGTACTTC.

This chain joins TRBV7-9 and TRBJ1-5, with 8 bases matching TRBD1. The germline gives CDR1 SEHNR, CDR2 FQNEAQ (reference sequence). This CDR3 region has 14 residues. The junction had 7 bases not matched to a gene; V was cut back by 5 bases and J by 7 bases. The CDR3 region has the DNA TGTGCCAGCAGCCCAGGGGGCGTGGGACAGCCCCAGCATTTT. This gives the protein CASSPGGVGQPQHF.

The rearrangement joins TRBV4-3 to TRBJ2-3; D perhaps matches TRBD1 (6 bases). Germline CDR1 is LGHNA and CDR2 is YSLEER. The CDR3 totals 14 residues. The ends were cut back, 8 bases at V and 3 bases at J, with 15 bases in the middle. The CDR3 region has the DNA TGCGCCAGCGTAATACACAGGGAGACAGATACGCAGTATTTT. Translated: CASVIHRETDTQYF.

This rearrangement joins TRBV6-5 to TRBJ2-2; D unclear. Germline V gives CDR1 MNHEY, CDR2 SVGAGI. The CDR3 runs 15 residues. V shed 6 bases and J shed 2 bases, with 13 bases lying between them. The CDR3 DNA reads as TGTGCCAGCAGCAACACCAGCCCCAACACCGGGGAGCTGTTTTTT. Amino acid sequence: CASSNTSPNTGELFF.

This rearrangement joins TRBV28 to TRBJ1-2; D is perhaps TRBD1 (5 bases). This CDR3 is built from 14 residues. Germline CDR1 reads MDHEN; CDR2 reads SYDVKM. Trimming took 6 bases from V and 4 from J, leaving 15 bases between them. The CDR3 region is CASSRLRGGYGYTF. CDR3 in DNA: TGTGCCAGCAGCCGACTACGCGGGGGCTATGGCTACACCTTC.